This TCR beta chain was profiled in a study of OX40 agonist ivuxolimab in advanced cancers. In the study overall: Males comprised 70% to 90% of the group, whose mean age was approximately 60 years (range 23 to 79). Partial responses were achieved by three patients, of whom one had hepatocellular carcinoma and two had cutaneous melanoma.

The assay was immunoSEQ multiplex PCR, and TCRdb's table has in-frame clones only and misses some. The data show 50,000 to 70,000 clones, less than 90% seen once. Study results and limitations: Normalized T-cell clonal expansion was also low in a subset of nonresponders.

As to this clone: As yet, its antigen is unknown.

The germline V gene has CDR1 MNHNS and CDR2 SASEGT. The trim removed 4 bases at V and 3 bases at J, leaving 5 bases unmatched. The CDR3 totals 15 residues. V usage is TRBV6-1 and J usage is TRBJ1-5; 8 nucleotides match TRBD1. The clonotype comes from an adult with an advanced solid tumor such as melanoma, head and neck, liver or kidney cancer. This sample comprised CD4+ or CD8+ T cells sorted from blood, obtained in a trial of the OX40 agonist ivuxolimab. CDR3 sequence: CASSGAGGLNQPQHF. For the CDR3, the DNA is TGTGCCAGCAGTGGAGCAGGGGGCCTCAATCAGCCCCAGCATTTT.